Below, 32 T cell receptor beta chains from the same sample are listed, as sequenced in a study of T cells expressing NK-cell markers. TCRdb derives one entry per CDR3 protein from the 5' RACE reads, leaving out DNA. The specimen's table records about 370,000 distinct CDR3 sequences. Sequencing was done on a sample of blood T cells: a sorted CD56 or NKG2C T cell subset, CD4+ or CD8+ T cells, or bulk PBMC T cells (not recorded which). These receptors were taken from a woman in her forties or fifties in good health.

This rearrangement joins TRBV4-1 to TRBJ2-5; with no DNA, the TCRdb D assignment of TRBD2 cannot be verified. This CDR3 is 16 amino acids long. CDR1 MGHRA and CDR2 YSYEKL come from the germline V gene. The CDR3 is CASSQDGTSGVETQYF.

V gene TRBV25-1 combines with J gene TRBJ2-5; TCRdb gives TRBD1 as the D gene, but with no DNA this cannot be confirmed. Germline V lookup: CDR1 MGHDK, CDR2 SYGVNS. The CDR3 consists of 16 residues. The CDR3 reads CASSEFIGQDPETQYF. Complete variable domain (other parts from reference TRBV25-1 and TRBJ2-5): EADIYQTPRYLVIGTGKKITLECSQTMGHDKMYWYQQDPGMELHLIHYSYGVNSTEKGDLSSESTVSRIRTEHFPLTLESARPSHTSQYLCASSEFIGQDPETQYFGPGTRLLVL.

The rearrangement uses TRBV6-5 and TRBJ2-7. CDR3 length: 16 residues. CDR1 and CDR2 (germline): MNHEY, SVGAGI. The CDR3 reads CASSYSTSGTYYEQYF.

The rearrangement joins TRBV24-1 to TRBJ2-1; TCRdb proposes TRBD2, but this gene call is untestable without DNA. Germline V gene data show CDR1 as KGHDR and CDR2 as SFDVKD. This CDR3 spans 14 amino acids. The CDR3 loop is CATSDLRKGLEQFF.

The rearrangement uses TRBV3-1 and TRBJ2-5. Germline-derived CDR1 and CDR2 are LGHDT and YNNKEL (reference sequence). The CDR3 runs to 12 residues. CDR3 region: CASGSPKETQYF.

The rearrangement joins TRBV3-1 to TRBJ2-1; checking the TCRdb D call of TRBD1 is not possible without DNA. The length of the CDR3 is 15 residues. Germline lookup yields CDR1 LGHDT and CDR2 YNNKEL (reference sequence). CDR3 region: CASSDRDGQYNEQFF.

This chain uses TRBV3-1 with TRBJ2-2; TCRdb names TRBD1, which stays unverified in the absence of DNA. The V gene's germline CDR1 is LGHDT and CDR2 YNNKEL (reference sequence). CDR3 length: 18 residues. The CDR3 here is CASSIQTGQLINTGELFF.

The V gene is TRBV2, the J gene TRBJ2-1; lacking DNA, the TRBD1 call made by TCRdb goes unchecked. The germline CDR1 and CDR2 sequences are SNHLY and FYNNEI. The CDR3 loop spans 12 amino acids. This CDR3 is CASSGQAWEQFF. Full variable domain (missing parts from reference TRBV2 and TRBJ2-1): EPEVTQTPSHQVTQMGQEVILRCVPISNHLYFYWYRQILGQKVEFLVSFYNNEISEKSEIFDDQFSVERPDGSNFTLKIRSTKLEDSAMYFCASSGQAWEQFFGPGTRLTVL.

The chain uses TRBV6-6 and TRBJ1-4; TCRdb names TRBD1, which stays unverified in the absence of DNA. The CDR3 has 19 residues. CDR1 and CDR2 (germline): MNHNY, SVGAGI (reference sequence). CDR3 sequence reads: CASSHRDRGRLATNEKLFF.

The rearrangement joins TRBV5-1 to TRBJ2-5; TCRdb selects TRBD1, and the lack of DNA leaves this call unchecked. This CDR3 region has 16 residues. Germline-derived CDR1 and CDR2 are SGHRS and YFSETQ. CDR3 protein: CASSTTGPDPQETQYF.

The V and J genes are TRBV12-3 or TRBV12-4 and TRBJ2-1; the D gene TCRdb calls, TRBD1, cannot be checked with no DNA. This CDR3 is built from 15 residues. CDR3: CASNIQGAFGNEQFF.

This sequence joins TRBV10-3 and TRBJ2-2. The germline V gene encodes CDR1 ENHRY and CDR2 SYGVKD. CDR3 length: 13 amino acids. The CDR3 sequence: CAAKTTHTGELFF.

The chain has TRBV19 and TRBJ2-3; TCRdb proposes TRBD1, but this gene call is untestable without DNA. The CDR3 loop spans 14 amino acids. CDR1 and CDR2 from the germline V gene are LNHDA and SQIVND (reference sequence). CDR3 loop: CASSTRAQADTQYF.

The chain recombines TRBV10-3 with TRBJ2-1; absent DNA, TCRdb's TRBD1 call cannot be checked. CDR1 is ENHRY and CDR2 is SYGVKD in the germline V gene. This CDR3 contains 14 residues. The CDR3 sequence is CAINPGESVNEQFF.

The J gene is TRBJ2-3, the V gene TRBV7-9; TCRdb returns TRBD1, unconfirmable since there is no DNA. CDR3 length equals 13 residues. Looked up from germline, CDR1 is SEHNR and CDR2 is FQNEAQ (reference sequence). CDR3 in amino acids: CARSSSRADTQYF.

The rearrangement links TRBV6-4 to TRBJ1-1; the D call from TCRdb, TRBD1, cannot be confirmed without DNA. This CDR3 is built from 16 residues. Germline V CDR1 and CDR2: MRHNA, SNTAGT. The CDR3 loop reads CASRPTGGGGVTEAFF.

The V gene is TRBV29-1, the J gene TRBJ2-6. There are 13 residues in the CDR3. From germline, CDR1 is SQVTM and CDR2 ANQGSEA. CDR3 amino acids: CSVVSPGANVLTF.

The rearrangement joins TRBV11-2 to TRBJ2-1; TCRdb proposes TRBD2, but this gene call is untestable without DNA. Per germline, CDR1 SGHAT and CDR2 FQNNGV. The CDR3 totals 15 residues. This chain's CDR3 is CASSRGASEYNEQFF.

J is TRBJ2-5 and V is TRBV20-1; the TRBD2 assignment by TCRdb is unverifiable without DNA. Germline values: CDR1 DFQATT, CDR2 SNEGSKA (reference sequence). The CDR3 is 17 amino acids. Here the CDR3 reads CSARDPTSGSWGETQYF.

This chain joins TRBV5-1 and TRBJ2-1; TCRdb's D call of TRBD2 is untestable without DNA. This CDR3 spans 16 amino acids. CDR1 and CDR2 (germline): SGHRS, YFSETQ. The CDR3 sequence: CASSLALAGEGNEQFF.

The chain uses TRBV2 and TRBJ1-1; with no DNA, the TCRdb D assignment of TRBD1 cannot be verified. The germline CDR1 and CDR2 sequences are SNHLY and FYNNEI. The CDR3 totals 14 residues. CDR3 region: CAIMSQTGITEAFF.

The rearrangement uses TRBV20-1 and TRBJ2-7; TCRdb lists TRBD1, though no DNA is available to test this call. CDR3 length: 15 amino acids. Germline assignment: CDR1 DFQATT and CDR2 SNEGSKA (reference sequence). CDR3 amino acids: CSASPGGGPTTKQYF.

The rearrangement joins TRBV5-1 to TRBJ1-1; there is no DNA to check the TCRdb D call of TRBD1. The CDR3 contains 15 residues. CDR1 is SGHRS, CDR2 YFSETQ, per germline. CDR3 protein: CASSFGRGKNTEAFF. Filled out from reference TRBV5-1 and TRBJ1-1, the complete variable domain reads KAGVTQTPRYLIKTRGQQVTLSCSPISGHRSVSWYQQTPGQGLQFLFEYFSETQRNKGNFPGRFSGRQFSNSRSEMNVSTLELGDSALYLCASSFGRGKNTEAFFGQGTRLTVV.

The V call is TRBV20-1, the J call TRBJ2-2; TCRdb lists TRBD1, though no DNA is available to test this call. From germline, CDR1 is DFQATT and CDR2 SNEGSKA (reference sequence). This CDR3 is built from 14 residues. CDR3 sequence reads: CSASPPGRGGELFF.

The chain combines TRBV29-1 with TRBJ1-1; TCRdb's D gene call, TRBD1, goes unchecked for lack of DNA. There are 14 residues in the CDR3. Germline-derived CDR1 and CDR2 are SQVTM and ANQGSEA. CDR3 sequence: CSVVRGGANTEAFF.

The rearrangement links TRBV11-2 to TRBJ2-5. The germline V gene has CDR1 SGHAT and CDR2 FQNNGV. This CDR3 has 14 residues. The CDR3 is CASSRDIYQETQYF.

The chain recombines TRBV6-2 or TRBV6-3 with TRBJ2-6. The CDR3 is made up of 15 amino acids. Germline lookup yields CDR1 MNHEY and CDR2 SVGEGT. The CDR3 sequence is CASSYSTPGANVLTF.

The chain's CDR3 is CASSLDPLFGGSPLHF. The chain has TRBV7-9 and TRBJ1-6. CDR1 is SEHNR, CDR2 FQNEAQ, per germline (reference sequence). The CDR3 covers 16 residues. Complete variable domain (other parts from reference TRBV7-9 and TRBJ1-6): DTGVSQNPRHKITKRGQNVTFRCDPISEHNRLYWYRQTLGQGPEFLTYFQNEAQLEKSRLLSDRFSAERPKGSFSTLEIQRTEQGDSAMYLCASSLDPLFGGSPLHFGNGTRLTVT.

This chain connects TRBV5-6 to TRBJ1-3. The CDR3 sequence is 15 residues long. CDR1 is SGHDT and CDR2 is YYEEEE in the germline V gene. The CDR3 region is CASSRLLDAGNTIYF.

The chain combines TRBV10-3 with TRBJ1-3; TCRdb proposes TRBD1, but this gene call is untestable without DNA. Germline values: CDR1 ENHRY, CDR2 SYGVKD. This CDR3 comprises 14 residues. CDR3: CAISEWIPGDTIYF.

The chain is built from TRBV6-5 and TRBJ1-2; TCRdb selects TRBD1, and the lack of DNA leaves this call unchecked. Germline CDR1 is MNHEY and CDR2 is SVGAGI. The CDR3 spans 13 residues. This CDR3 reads CASGTVANYGYTF.

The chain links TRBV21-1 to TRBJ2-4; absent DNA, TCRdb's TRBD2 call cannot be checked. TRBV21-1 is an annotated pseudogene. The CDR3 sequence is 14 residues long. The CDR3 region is CASGGTEAKNIQYF.